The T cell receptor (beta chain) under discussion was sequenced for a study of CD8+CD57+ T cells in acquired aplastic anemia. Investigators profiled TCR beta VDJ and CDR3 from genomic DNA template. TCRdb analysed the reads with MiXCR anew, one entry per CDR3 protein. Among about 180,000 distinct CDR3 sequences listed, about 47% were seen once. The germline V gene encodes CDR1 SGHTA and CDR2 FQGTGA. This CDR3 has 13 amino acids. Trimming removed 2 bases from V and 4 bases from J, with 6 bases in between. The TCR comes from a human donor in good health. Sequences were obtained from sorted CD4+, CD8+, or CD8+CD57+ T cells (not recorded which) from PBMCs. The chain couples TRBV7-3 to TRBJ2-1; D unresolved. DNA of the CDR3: TGTGCCAGCAGCTTAGGGCCGTACAATGAGCAGTTCTTC. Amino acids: CASSLGPYNEQFF.